What follows is one T cell receptor (beta chain) and its context. Profiled with immunoSEQ multiplex PCR; TCRdb holds only in-frame clones, not every one. The sample lists around 990,000 clones; approximately 80% were seen once. The germline V gene encodes CDR1 SGHAT and CDR2 FQNNGV. This CDR3 comprises 16 residues. Trimming cost V 2 bases and J 0 bases, with 10 bases left between them. Donors comprised only Caucasian adults living in Nashville, Tennessee. The data were obtained in a study of shared clonotypes between healthy human individuals. The J gene is TRBJ1-4, the V gene TRBV11-2, with unresolved D. This receptor was obtained from a man aged 18 to 29 in good health. Some clones in this sample may be carry-over from other donors' samples. Sample: memory CD4+ T cells from PBMCs. Subset noted: CD45RA-negative fraction. For the CDR3, the DNA is TGTGCCAGCAGCTTATTACATACTTCAACTAATGAAAAACTGTTTTTT. The encoded protein is CASSLLHTSTNEKLFF.